The rows below give T cell receptor beta chains drawn from one sample of a study of blood T cell repertoires in COVID-19. Sequenced by immunoSEQ multiplex PCR; TCRdb stores in-frame clones only, minus some. The data hold under 85,000 clones, with under 80% observed a single time. The sample taken for sequencing was peripheral blood. Receptor source: a human donor in a cohort sampled during active COVID-19. The CDR3 runs from the conserved cysteine through the conserved F or W. D genes are given only for firm matches. Only part of the rows carry a size: once, few, many, or a class if the clone is expanded.

abundance | j_gene | d_gene | v_gene | len | CDR3nt | CDR3aa
once | TRBJ2-2 | TRBD1 | TRBV4-1 | 14 | TGCGCCAGCAGCCAGGACAGGGTCACCGGGGAGCTGTTTTTT | CASSQDRVTGELFF
- | TRBJ1-4 | - | TRBV5-1 | 14 | TGCGCCAGCAGCTTGAAGGAAGGAGAGGAAAAACTGTTTTTT | CASSLKEGEEKLFF
- | TRBJ2-7 | - | TRBV11-2 | 14 | TGTGCCAGCGAGGCAGGAGGGGGGGGCTACGAGCAGTACTTC | CASEAGGGGYEQYF
few | TRBJ1-6 | TRBD1 | TRBV27 | 16 | TGTGCCAGCAGTTCCACCGGGACAGGCCTTAATTCACCCCTCCACTTT | CASSSTGTGLNSPLHF
- | TRBJ2-3 | TRBD1 | TRBV7-2 | 15 | TGTGCCAGCAGTAGAATGGGACAGCAAGGAGATACGCAGTATTTT | CASSRMGQQGDTQYF
- | TRBJ1-5 | TRBD1 | TRBV29-1 | 12 | TGCAGCGTCCGACAGGGGGATCAGCCCCAGCATTTT | CSVRQGDQPQHF
few | TRBJ1-6 | - | TRBV27 | 14 | TGTGCCAGCAGTTTGGGCCCCTATAATTCACCCCTCCACTTT | CASSLGPYNSPLHF
few | TRBJ1-2 | TRBD1 | TRBV3-1/TRBV3-2 | 12 | TGTGCCAGCAGCCAAGGCTACAGGGGTGGCACCTTC | CASSQGYRGGTF
once | TRBJ1-1 | - | TRBV30 | 15 | TGTGCCTGGACGTCGCTGGGCAGGGGCGCCACTGAAGCTTTCTTT | CAWTSLGRGATEAFF
few | TRBJ1-1 | - | TRBV6-5 | 11 | TGTGCCAGCAGTTATCAGAAGGAAGCTTTCTTT | CASSYQKEAFF
- | TRBJ2-3 | TRBD2 | TRBV6-5 | 14 | TGTGCCAGCACTAGACTAGCGGGAACAGATACGCAGTATTTT | CASTRLAGTDTQYF
- | TRBJ1-1 | - | TRBV4-3 | 12 | TGCGCCAGCAGCGGGAGAGACACTGAAGCTTTCTTT | CASSGRDTEAFF
- | TRBJ2-7 | - | TRBV6-2/TRBV6-3 | 15 | TGTGCCAGCAGTTACCGGTGGGGCTCTTCCTACGAGCAGTACTTC | CASSYRWGSSYEQYF
- | TRBJ2-7 | - | TRBV9 | 18 | TGTGCCAGCAGCGGCGGGGTCGTCGGGCAGACCAGCTCCTACGAGCAGTACTTC | CASSGGVVGQTSSYEQYF
few | TRBJ2-7 | - | TRBV11-2 | 16 | TGTGCCAGCAGCACGCCCAATCCGGGACTCGTCGGCGAGCAGTACTTC | CASSTPNPGLVGEQYF
- | TRBJ1-4 | - | TRBV4-1 | 17 | TGCGCCAGCAGCCAAGAAAACATGAGAGGGGGTAATGAAAAACTGTTTTTT | CASSQENMRGGNEKLFF
- | TRBJ1-2 | TRBD1 | TRBV2 | 14 | TGTGCCAGCAGATTGGGACAGGGGGCTGGTGGCTACACCTTC | CASRLGQGAGGYTF
- | TRBJ1-3 | TRBD1 | TRBV2 | 15 | TGTGCCAGCAGTTCCGGGACAGGGACTGGAAACACCATATATTTT | CASSSGTGTGNTIYF
- | TRBJ2-5 | TRBD1 | TRBV6-5 | 15 | TGTGCCAGCAGTTACTGGGACAGGGGATCGGAGACCCAGTACTTC | CASSYWDRGSETQYF
- | TRBJ2-1 | - | TRBV20-1 | 11 | TGCAGTGCAACCGGGGTCAATGAGCAGTTCTTC | CSATGVNEQFF
few | TRBJ1-2 | - | TRBV6-5 | 15 | TGTGCCAGCAGTTACCTCTTTCGGGGGGCCTATGGCTACACCTTC | CASSYLFRGAYGYTF
- | TRBJ2-3 | - | TRBV12-3/TRBV12-4 | 12 | TGTGCCAGCGGGCTTCACACAGATACGCAGTATTTT | CASGLHTDTQYF
- | TRBJ1-1 | - | TRBV30 | 12 | TGTGCCTGGACTGGGGGCAGGTTTGAAGCTTTCTTT | CAWTGGRFEAFF
- | TRBJ2-1 | TRBD1 | TRBV24-1 | 20 | TGTGCCACCAGTGCTACGCCGGGACAGGGGGCGTTGGGCTCCTACAATGAGCAGTTCTTC | CATSATPGQGALGSYNEQFF
- | TRBJ1-5 | - | TRBV2 | 14 | TGTGCCAGCACAGGGGAGGGCTACAATCAGCCCCAGCATTTT | CASTGEGYNQPQHF
- | TRBJ2-7 | TRBD1 | TRBV27 | 15 | TGTGCCAGCAGTCCCGGACAGGGGTATTATAACGAGCAGTACTTC | CASSPGQGYYNEQYF
once | TRBJ2-7 | - | TRBV5-6 | 17 | TGTGCCAGCAGCTTGGATGGGTTAGGCGGAGGGTACCACGAGCAGTACTTC | CASSLDGLGGGYHEQYF
- | TRBJ2-3 | - | TRBV2 | 11 | TGTGCCAGCAGTGTAGAGGTTCAGCAGTATTTT | CASSVEVQQYF
- | TRBJ1-1 | - | TRBV6-5 | 13 | TGTGCCAGCAGTTTCATAACAGATCTTGAAGCTTTCTTT | CASSFITDLEAFF
- | TRBJ1-1 | TRBD1 | TRBV5-4 | 14 | TGTGCCAGCAGCTTCGACAGGGGATACACTGAAGCTTTCTTT | CASSFDRGYTEAFF
- | TRBJ1-2 | TRBD1 | TRBV2 | 17 | TGTGCCAGCAGTGGAAGGGCAGGGGGCCAATCTAACTATGGCTACACCTTC | CASSGRAGGQSNYGYTF
- | TRBJ2-7 | TRBD1 | TRBV5-1 | 13 | TGCGCCAGCAGCCCTGACAGGGTGGGGGAGCAGTACTTC | CASSPDRVGEQYF
- | TRBJ1-4 | - | TRBV7-9 | 13 | TGTGCCAGCAGATACGGGACTGACCAAAAACTGTTTTTT | CASRYGTDQKLFF
- | TRBJ1-1 | - | TRBV21-1 | 14 | TGTGCCAGCAGCAAAGGTAACAGAGTGTTCGAAGCTTTCTTT | CASSKGNRVFEAFF
- | TRBJ1-6 | - | TRBV5-1 | 14 | TGCGCCAGCAGCTTGTCCAGAAGAGGCTCACCCCTCCACTTT | CASSLSRRGSPLHF
- | TRBJ1-1 | - | TRBV6-5 | 13 | TGTGCCAGCAGAAAGTCGTCGGACACTGAAGCTTTCTTT | CASRKSSDTEAFF
few | TRBJ1-2 | TRBD1 | TRBV5-6 | 14 | TGTGCCAGCAGCTCGGCCGGGACAGCTTTAGGCTACACCTTC | CASSSAGTALGYTF
- | TRBJ2-7 | - | TRBV6-1 | 14 | TGTGCCAGCAGTGAAAGCGGCAGGTCCTACGAGCAGTACTTC | CASSESGRSYEQYF
- | TRBJ2-7 | - | TRBV18 | 15 | TGTGCCAGCTCACCACCATCGGCCAGGTCCTACGAGCAGTACTTC | CASSPPSARSYEQYF
- | TRBJ1-1 | - | TRBV6-5 | 15 | TGTGCCAGCAGCCTTTTCCCCCAGGGGACCACTGAAGCTTTCTTT | CASSLFPQGTTEAFF
- | TRBJ1-1 | - | TRBV3-1/TRBV3-2 | 14 | TGTGCCAGCAGCCCACAGGGAGACCACACTGAAGCTTTCTTT | CASSPQGDHTEAFF
- | TRBJ1-1 | - | TRBV5-1 | 14 | TGCGCCAGCAGCTTGGAGGCGGGGGACACTGAAGCTTTCTTT | CASSLEAGDTEAFF
- | TRBJ2-5 | - | TRBV5-8 | 10 | TGTGCCAGCAGCTCTCGAGTCCAGTACTTC | CASSSRVQYF
- | TRBJ1-3 | - | TRBV4-1 | 17 | TGCGCCAGCAGCCAACTCCTCGGACAGACCCCTGGAAACACCATATATTTT | CASSQLLGQTPGNTIYF
few | TRBJ1-6 | - | TRBV7-3 | 14 | TGTGCCAGCAGCTTAAACAGGGTTGGATCACCCCTCCACTTT | CASSLNRVGSPLHF
- | TRBJ2-7 | - | TRBV30 | 14 | TGTGCCTGGAATTCGGCGGCACGGGTAGGCGAGCAGTACTTC | CAWNSAARVGEQYF
once | TRBJ2-7 | - | TRBV7-7 | 13 | TGTGCCAGCAGCTCCGACAGGTTGGGCGAGCAGTACTTC | CASSSDRLGEQYF
- | TRBJ2-1 | TRBD2 | TRBV4-1 | 16 | TGCGCCAGCAGCCAGGCCCGGCGCGGGGGGGCCAATGAGCAGTTCTTC | CASSQARRGGANEQFF
once | TRBJ2-5 | TRBD2 | TRBV5-4 | 16 | TGTGCCAGCAGCTCCCAGATGATAGCGGGGGGAGAGACCCAGTACTTC | CASSSQMIAGGETQYF
- | TRBJ1-6 | TRBD1 | TRBV3-1/TRBV3-2 | 15 | TGTGCCAGCAGCCAAGGGGACAGGGATAATTCACCCCTCCACTTT | CASSQGDRDNSPLHF
- | TRBJ1-2 | TRBD1 | TRBV28 | 13 | TGTGCCAGCAGGACAGGGGTGGGGTATGGCTACACCTTC | CASRTGVGYGYTF
- | TRBJ1-5 | - | TRBV6-1 | 16 | TGTGCCAGCAGTGAGTCCCCGGTTTCTGTCAATCAGCCCCAGCATTTT | CASSESPVSVNQPQHF
- | TRBJ2-5 | TRBD1 | TRBV27 | 14 | TGTGCCAGCCCTCCAGGACAGGCACAAGAGACCCAGTACTTC | CASPPGQAQETQYF
- | TRBJ2-6 | - | TRBV5-4 | 16 | TGTGCCAGCAGCTTGAACAGAATCTCTGGGGCCAACGTCCTGACTTTC | CASSLNRISGANVLTF
few | TRBJ2-7 | TRBD2 | TRBV12-3/TRBV12-4 | 12 | TGTGCCAGCAGTCCGACTAGCGGGAGGATTCTCTTC | CASSPTSGRILF
- | TRBJ1-1 | TRBD1 | TRBV5-1 | 15 | TGCGCCAGCAGCCCAATACTGGACAGGGGCACTGAAGCTTTCTTT | CASSPILDRGTEAFF
few | TRBJ1-1 | - | TRBV29-1 | 13 | TGCAGCGTTGGAGTGGGGAGGAGGAGTGAAGCTTTCTTT | CSVGVGRRSEAFF